This T cell receptor (beta chain) was profiled in a study of tumor-infiltrating lymphocytes in primary liver carcinoma. This CDR3 has 13 amino acids. Germline V lookup: CDR1 LGHNA, CDR2 YSLEER. Turning to this clonotype: The junction differs from germline at one of its ends, possibly a read error.

From unsorted bulk tissue weighing about 18-30 mg, DNA and RNA were co-extracted. cDNA specific to TCR beta was made from approximately 0.55 ug of total RNA, with a constant-region primer employed for priming. A slightly modified ARM-PCR protocol with three nested multiplex PCR rounds produced these TCR beta libraries. TRBV1-TRBV30 forward primers paired with a C-beta reverse primer were used in the first two PCR rounds, which ran approximately 10 cycles each. TCRdb used MiXCR to reprocess the multiplex PCR reads, holding one entry per CDR3 protein. This sample has 45,000 to 65,000 distinct CDR3 sequences; about 80% occur once, and the top ten carry around 22%.

The receptor's source is a man aged 35 to 55 with primary liver carcinoma and hepatitis B virus infection. The chain couples TRBV4-3 to TRBJ2-1, with D maybe TRBD1 (5 bases). The sequenced sample consisted of liver tumor tissue from sampling region 5. Subset here: tumor region T5, tumor centre. For the CDR3, the DNA is TGCGCCAGCACCCAAGATAGTGGACATCAGCAGTTCTTC. Its translation: CASTQDSGHQQFF.